These T cell receptor beta chains were read from a single sample in a study of shared clonotypes between healthy human individuals. Generated by immunoSEQ multiplex PCR, the TCRdb table keeps only in-frame clones and is missing some. This table holds under 1,100,000 clones, around four fifths found once. The specimen was memory CD4+ T cells sorted from blood. The receptors come from a man in his late teens or twenties in good health. Each CDR3 is given with its conserved first and last residue. D genes are given only for firm matches. Size is stated for part of the rows, as once, few or many counts, or as a class when the clone is expanded.

>TRBD2|TRBV6-6|TRBJ2-7|NA
TGTGCCAGCAGTTACGGACTAGCAGGGTACGAGCAGTACTTC
CASSYGLAGYEQYF
>NA|TRBV6-5|TRBJ1-1|NA
TGTGCCAGCAGTTACCAGGCAGGGAACACTGAAGCTTTCTTT
CASSYQAGNTEAFF
>NA|TRBV30|TRBJ1-4|few
TGTGCCTGGAGTGGGGCCAAGAATGAAAAACTGTTTTTT
CAWSGAKNEKLFF
>NA|TRBV30|TRBJ1-5|NA
TGTGCCTGGAGTGTATCCGGGGATCAGCCCCAGCATTTT
CAWSVSGDQPQHF
>NA|TRBV30|TRBJ2-7|NA
TGTGCCTGGAGTACTTCCGGGGGAAGCTACGAGCAGTACTTC
CAWSTSGGSYEQYF
>NA|TRBV5-1|TRBJ1-6|NA
TGCGCCAGCAGCTTGGAACCGGCTACTTCACCCCCCCTCCACTTT
CASSLEPATSPPLHF
>TRBD2|TRBV6-1|TRBJ2-7|NA
TGTGCCAGTCGGAGGCGGGAGACCTACGAGCAGTACTTC
CASRRRETYEQYF
>TRBD2|TRBV28|TRBJ2-3|NA
TGTGCCAGCAGTTCCAGCGGGGACAGCACAGATACGCAGTATTTT
CASSSSGDSTDTQYF
>NA|TRBV5-6|TRBJ1-4|NA
TGTGCCAGCAGCTTTCTATCATCTGGGGGAAATGAAAAACTGTTTTTT
CASSFLSSGGNEKLFF
>NA|TRBV28|TRBJ1-3|NA
TGTGCCAGTATTGAAGGGGGTTCTGGAAACACCATATATTTT
CASIEGGSGNTIYF
>NA|TRBV7-9|TRBJ1-1|NA
TGTGCCAGCACTCGAGAGGTGTACACTGAAGCTTTCTTT
CASTREVYTEAFF
>TRBD1|TRBV6-1|TRBJ1-3|NA
TGTGCCAGCAGTGAATCGCCCCGGGACAGGGGGCACACGGGAGGAAACACCATATATTTT
CASSESPRDRGHTGGNTIYF